This T cell receptor beta chain was profiled in a study of cytomegalovirus exposure and HLA in healthy donors. Overall study results and limits: It was confirmed in vitro that three of the CMV-associated chains were specific for CMV antigens.

PCR used 60 Vbeta primers and 13 Jbeta primers. Sequenced by immunoSEQ multiplex PCR; TCRdb stores in-frame clones only, minus some. Here the sample spans under 200,000 clones, less than 80% being singletons. For this clone: The antigen remains undetermined.

The CDR3 consists of 16 residues. The ends were cut back, 2 bases at V and 5 bases at J, with 18 bases in the middle. Germline lookup yields CDR1 MDHEN and CDR2 SYDVKM. The J gene is TRBJ1-2, the V gene TRBV28, with TRBD1 as a possible D gene (5 bases). The sequenced material came from PBMCs. The sequence derives from a man aged 35 to 55 in good health and CMV-seronegative. The CDR3 here is CASSLRRAGGAYGYTF. In nucleotides, the CDR3 is TGTGCCAGCAGTTTACGGCGGGCAGGAGGGGCTTATGGCTACACCTTC.